The clone carrying this T cell receptor (beta chain) was seen only a few times. What it binds is unknown. Profiling relied on immunoSEQ multiplex PCR, and the TCRdb table lists in-frame clones only, not all of them. The sample contains 15,000 to 20,000 clones, roughly 80% of which appear only once. This entry comes from a study of regulatory dendritic cells for organ transplantation. Study-level background: Day 6 dendritic cell cultures were stimulated with LPS. Study-wide points: Memory T cells were less diverse than naive, with memory CD8+ most oligoclonal.

The CDR3 is 14 residues long. Germline loops: CDR1 MNHNS, CDR2 SASEGT. Trimming left V 7 bases short and J 4 bases short, with 14 bases between. Sorted subsets were CFSE-labeled and cultured approximately 5 days with allogeneic dendritic cells. The sample comprised memory CD4+ T cells from blood cultured with regulatory dendritic cells. This sample's subset: CD45RO+ memory T cells. The chain couples TRBV6-1 to TRBJ1-5; D remains unclear. The TCR originated in a human donor in good health. CDR3 bases: TGTGCCAGCACTAGGGAGGGAGTTAATCAGCCCCAGCATTTT. Encoded protein: CASTREGVNQPQHF.